This TCR beta chain emerged from a study of radiation and T cells in renal cell carcinoma. At the level of the study: Nephrectomy followed 15 Gy stereotactic body radiation by 4 weeks.

The CDR3 runs to 14 residues. Germline V CDR1 and CDR2: LNHDA, SQIVND (reference sequence). The V end was cut by 3 bases, the J end by 1 base, with 8 bases between. Profiled with immunoSEQ multiplex PCR; TCRdb holds only in-frame clones, not every one. In the table there are over 120,000 clones, around nine tenths of which are singletons. The study, taken as a whole, reports: No pretreatment tumor biopsies were available for baseline clonotypes. Top tumor clonotypes rose in blood 2 weeks post-radiation, then contracted.

On this clone itself: What it binds is not known.

The time point denotes: baseline pretreatment blood. The sample's treatment: 15 Gy SBRT to primary tumor, nephrectomy 4 weeks later. The origin of this receptor is a woman in her fifties or sixties with renal cell carcinoma. Sample: blood, taken from a patient whose treatment included radiotherapy and nephrectomy. The chain links TRBV19 to TRBJ2-3; no firm D call. The CDR3 DNA follows: TGTGCCAGTAGTATGGGGTGGGGCACAGATACGCAGTATTTT. Translating gives CASSMGWGTDTQYF.